Listed below are T cell receptor beta chains from one sample, sequenced in a study of blood T cell repertoires in COVID-19. Profiled with immunoSEQ multiplex PCR; TCRdb holds only in-frame clones, not every one. This table has roughly 100,000 clones, roughly 76% appearing once. Sequencing used peripheral blood. These receptor sequences come from a woman aged 80 or older with active or convalescent COVID-19. The conserved cysteine and the conserved F or W are not part of the CDR3 here.

j_call,v_call,cdr3_aa
TRBJ2-5,TRBV7-2,ASASGRTQY
TRBJ1-2,TRBV7-9,ASSPTGGYGYT
TRBJ1-3,TRBV24-1,ATSAGDSGNTIY
TRBJ2-3,TRBV29-1,SGIPAGGPDTQY
TRBJ1-1,TRBV4-3,ASSQDTGGVPYEAF
TRBJ2-7,TRBV30,AYVGTGDSYEQY
TRBJ2-7,TRBV6-4,ASRIKGLALLYEQY
TRBJ2-7,TRBV27,ASSLSVLGQMTYEQY
TRBJ1-5,TRBV28,ASSLLAQPQH
TRBJ2-3,TRBV9,ASSVRGARTDTQY
TRBJ1-2,TRBV6-2/TRBV6-3,ASSFSYGYT
TRBJ1-5,TRBV2,ASSETGRGQPQH
TRBJ2-7,TRBV7-8,ASSFAGGGYEQY
TRBJ1-4,TRBV19,ASSLAGVEKLF
TRBJ1-2,TRBV27,ASSLSNRGLGYT
TRBJ2-7,TRBV11-2,ASSLEVSYEQY
TRBJ2-5,TRBV5-1,ASSLQDRAQETQY
TRBJ2-3,TRBV29-1,SGVGGADTQY
TRBJ2-6,TRBV3-1/TRBV3-2,ASSLPTGTSGANVLT
TRBJ2-4,TRBV19,ATRSGEAKNIQY
TRBJ2-7,TRBV10-3,AISRGSGYEQY
TRBJ1-1,TRBV10-3,AISEQGRSTEAF
TRBJ1-2,TRBV4-3,ASSHEEGYGYT
TRBJ2-1,TRBV4-3,ASSPRDYQNNEQF